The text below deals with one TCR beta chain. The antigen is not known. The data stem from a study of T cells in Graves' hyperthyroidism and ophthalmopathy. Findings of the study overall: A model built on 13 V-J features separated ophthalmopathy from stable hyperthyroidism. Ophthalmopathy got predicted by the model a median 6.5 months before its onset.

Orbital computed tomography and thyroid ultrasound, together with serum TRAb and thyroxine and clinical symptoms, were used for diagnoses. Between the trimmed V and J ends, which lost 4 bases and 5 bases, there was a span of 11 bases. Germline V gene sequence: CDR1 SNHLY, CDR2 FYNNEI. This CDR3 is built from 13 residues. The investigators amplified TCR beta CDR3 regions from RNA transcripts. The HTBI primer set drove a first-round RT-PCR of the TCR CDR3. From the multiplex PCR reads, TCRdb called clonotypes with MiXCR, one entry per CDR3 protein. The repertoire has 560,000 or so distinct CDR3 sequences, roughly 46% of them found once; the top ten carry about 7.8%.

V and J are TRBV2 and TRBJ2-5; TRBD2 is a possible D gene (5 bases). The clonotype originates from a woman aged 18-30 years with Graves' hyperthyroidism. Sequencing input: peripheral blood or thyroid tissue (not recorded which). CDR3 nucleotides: TGTGCCAGCAGTGGTCGAGGGAGCGAGACCCAGTACTTC. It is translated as CASSGRGSETQYF.